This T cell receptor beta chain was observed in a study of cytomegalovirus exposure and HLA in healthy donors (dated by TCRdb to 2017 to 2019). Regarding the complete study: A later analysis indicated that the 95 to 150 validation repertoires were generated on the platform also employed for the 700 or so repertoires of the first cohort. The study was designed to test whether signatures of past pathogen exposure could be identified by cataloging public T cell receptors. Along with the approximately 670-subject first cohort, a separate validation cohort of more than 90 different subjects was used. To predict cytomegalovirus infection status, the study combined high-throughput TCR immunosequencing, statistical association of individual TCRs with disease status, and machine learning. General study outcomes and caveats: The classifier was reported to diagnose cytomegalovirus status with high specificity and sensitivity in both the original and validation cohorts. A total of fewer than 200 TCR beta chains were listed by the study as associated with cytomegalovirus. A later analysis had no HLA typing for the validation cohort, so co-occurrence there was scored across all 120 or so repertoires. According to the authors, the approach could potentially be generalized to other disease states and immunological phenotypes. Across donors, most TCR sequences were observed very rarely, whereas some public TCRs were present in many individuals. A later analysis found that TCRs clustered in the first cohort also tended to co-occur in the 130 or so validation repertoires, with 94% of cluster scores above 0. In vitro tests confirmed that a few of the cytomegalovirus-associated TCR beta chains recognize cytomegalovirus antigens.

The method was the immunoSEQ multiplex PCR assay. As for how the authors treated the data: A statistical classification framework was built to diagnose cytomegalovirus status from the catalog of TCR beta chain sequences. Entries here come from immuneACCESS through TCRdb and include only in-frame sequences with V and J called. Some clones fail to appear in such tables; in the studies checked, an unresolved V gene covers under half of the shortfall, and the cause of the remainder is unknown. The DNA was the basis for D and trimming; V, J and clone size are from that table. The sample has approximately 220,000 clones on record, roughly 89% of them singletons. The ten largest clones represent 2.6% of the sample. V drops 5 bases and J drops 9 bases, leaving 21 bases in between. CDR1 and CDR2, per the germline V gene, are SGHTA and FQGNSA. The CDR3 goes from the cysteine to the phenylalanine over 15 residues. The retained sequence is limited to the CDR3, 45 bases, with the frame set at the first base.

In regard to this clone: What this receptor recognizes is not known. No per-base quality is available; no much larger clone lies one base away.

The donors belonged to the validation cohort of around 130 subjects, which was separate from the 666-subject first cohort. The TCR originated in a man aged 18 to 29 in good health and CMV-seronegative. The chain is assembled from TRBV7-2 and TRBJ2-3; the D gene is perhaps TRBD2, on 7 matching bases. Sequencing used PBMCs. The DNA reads TGTGCCAGCAGCCCCCCGGGGGGCTTCCTGGGAACGCAGTATTTT. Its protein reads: CASSPPGGFLGTQYF.